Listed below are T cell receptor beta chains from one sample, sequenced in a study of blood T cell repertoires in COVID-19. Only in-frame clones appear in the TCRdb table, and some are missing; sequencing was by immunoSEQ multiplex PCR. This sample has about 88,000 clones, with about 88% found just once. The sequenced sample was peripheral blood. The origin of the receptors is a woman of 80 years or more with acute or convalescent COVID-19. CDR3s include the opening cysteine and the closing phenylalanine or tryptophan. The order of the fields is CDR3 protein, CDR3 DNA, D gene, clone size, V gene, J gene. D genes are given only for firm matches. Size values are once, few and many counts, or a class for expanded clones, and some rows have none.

CASSLGQGVSPLHF,TGTGCCAGCAGCCTCGGACAGGGGGTTTCACCCCTCCACTTT,TRBD1,few,TRBV7-2,TRBJ1-6
CASSSGQGATEAFF,TGTGCCAGCAGCTCGGGACAGGGGGCCACTGAAGCTTTCTTT,TRBD1,NA,TRBV7-8,TRBJ1-1
CASSLSGTGGSSEQYF,TGTGCCAGCAGCCTCTCGGGGACAGGGGGTTCCTCCGAGCAGTACTTC,TRBD1,NA,TRBV3-1/TRBV3-2,TRBJ2-7
CASRSHQGERSQPQHF,TGTGCCAGCAGATCACACCAGGGGGAGAGAAGTCAGCCCCAGCATTTT,TRBD1,NA,TRBV28,TRBJ1-5
CASKEGNTIYF,TGTGCCAGCAAGGAGGGAAACACCATATATTTT,NA,NA,TRBV28,TRBJ1-3
CASSLGQDYGYTF,TGCGCCAGCAGCCTGGGACAGGATTATGGCTACACCTTC,TRBD1,once,TRBV5-1,TRBJ1-2
CASSLLAGGITDTQYF,TGTGCCAGTAGCCTCCTAGCGGGGGGGATCACAGATACGCAGTATTTT,TRBD2,NA,TRBV19,TRBJ2-3
CASSPRTSGSYNEQFF,TGTGCCAGCAGTCCCCGGACTAGCGGTTCCTACAATGAGCAGTTCTTC,TRBD2,NA,TRBV28,TRBJ2-1
CASSLLAGAGTDTQYF,TGTGCCAGCAGTTTGTTGGCGGGGGCCGGCACAGATACGCAGTATTTT,NA,NA,TRBV27,TRBJ2-3
CASTHRGSYNEQFF,TGTGCCAGCACCCACAGGGGGTCCTACAATGAGCAGTTCTTC,TRBD1,NA,TRBV11-2,TRBJ2-1
CASSFQKHTDTQYF,TGTGCCAGCAGTTTCCAGAAACACACAGATACGCAGTATTTT,NA,NA,TRBV9,TRBJ2-3
CASSEQGGIGELFF,TGTGCCAGCAGTGAACAGGGAGGTATCGGGGAGCTGTTTTTT,NA,NA,TRBV6-1,TRBJ2-2
CASRLIASNTGELFF,TGTGCCAGCAGGCTAATAGCTAGCAACACCGGGGAGCTGTTTTTT,NA,NA,TRBV28,TRBJ2-2
CASSPGTDYGYTF,TGTGCCAGCAGCCCCGGGACAGACTATGGCTACACCTTC,TRBD1,NA,TRBV7-8,TRBJ1-2